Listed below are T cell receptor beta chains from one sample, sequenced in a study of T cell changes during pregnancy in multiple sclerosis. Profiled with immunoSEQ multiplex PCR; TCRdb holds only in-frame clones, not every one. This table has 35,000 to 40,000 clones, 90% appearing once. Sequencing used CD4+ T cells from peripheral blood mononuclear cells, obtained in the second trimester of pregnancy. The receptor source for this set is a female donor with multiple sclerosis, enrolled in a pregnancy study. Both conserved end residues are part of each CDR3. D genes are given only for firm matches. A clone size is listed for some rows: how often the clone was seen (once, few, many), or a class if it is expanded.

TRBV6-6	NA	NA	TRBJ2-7	TGTGCCAGCAGTTCCCCGACTAGACCCCCCTACGAGCAGTACTTC	CASSSPTRPPYEQYF
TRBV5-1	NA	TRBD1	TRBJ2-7	TGCGCCAGCAGTCAAACTTCGGGACAGGGGGCCGAGCAGTACTTC	CASSQTSGQGAEQYF
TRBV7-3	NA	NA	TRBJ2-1	TGTGCCAGCAGCTTAATGGTTAGCTCCTACAATGAGCAGTTCTTC	CASSLMVSSYNEQFF
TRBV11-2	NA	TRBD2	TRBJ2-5	TGTGCCAGCAGCTTAGTGGCCCTAGCGGCCCAACAAGAGACCCAGTACTTC	CASSLVALAAQQETQYF
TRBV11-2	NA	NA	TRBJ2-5	TGTGCCAGCAGCTTGACAGGGAGGCAAGAGACCCAGTACTTC	CASSLTGRQETQYF
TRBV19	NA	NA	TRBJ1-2	TGTGCCAGTAGCCGAGCCTATGGCTACACCTTC	CASSRAYGYTF
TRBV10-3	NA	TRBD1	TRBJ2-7	TGTGCCATCAGCACCCGGACAGGACGCGAGCAGTACTTC	CAISTRTGREQYF
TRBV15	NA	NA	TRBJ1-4	TGTGCCACCAGTCCGGGGGGGCCCGATAATGAAAAACTGTTTTTT	CATSPGGPDNEKLFF
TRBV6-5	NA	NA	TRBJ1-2	TGTGCCAGCAGTCGCACACGGGATAACTATGGCTACACCTTC	CASSRTRDNYGYTF
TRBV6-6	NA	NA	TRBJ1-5	TGTGCCAGCAGTGCACAGGTCATCCAGCCCCAGCATTTT	CASSAQVIQPQHF
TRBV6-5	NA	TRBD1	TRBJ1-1	TGTGCCAGCAGTTTGGGACAGGGGAACACTGAAGCTTTCTTT	CASSLGQGNTEAFF
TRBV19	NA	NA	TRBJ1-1	TGTGCCAGTAGTGCGACAGGGAACACTGAAGCTTTCTTT	CASSATGNTEAFF
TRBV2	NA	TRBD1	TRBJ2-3	TGTGCCAGCAACACAGGGGGGAGCGGGTTCACAGATACGCAGTATTTT	CASNTGGSGFTDTQYF
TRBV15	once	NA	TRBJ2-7	TGTGCCACCAGCAGGGAAGGGGGGGCGTCCTACGAGCAGTACTTC	CATSREGGASYEQYF
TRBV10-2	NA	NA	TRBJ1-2	TGCGCCAGCAGTCTTGTGTCGAGCCTCTATGGCTACACCTTC	CASSLVSSLYGYTF
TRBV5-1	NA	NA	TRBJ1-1	TGCGCCAGCAGCTTGACTCGGAACACTGAAGCTTTCTTT	CASSLTRNTEAFF
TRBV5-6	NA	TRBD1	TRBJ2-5	TGTGCCAGCAGCAGAGACAGGGCCCAAGAGACCCAGTACTTC	CASSRDRAQETQYF
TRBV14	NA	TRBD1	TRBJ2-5	TGTGCCAGCAGCCATTTTAGGACAGGGAACGATTTCCAAGAGACCCAGTACTTC	CASSHFRTGNDFQETQYF
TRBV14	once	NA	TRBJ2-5	TGTGCCAGCAGCCAAGTTGGGCCTGCGGAGACCCAGTACTTC	CASSQVGPAETQYF
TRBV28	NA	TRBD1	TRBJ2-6	TGTGCCAGCGGGGGAAGGGGGCCTGGGGCCAACGTCCTGACTTTC	CASGGRGPGANVLTF
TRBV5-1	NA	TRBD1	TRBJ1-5	TGCGCCAGCAGCTTGGGACAGGGGGACCAGCCCCAGCATTTT	CASSLGQGDQPQHF
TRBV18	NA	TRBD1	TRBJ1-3	TGTGCCAGCTCACCCCTCCCACAACAGGGGTCTGGAAACACCATATATTTT	CASSPLPQQGSGNTIYF
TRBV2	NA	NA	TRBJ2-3	TGTGCCAGCAATGTCGGCACAGATACGCAGTATTTT	CASNVGTDTQYF
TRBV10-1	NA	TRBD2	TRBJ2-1	TGCGCCAGCAGTGGGACTAGCGGGAGTAGAACCCTCAATGAGCAGTTCTTC	CASSGTSGSRTLNEQFF
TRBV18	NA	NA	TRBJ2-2	TGTGCCAGCTCACCGGCTCGAGGGAGTGTGGGAACCGGGGAGCTGTTTTTT	CASSPARGSVGTGELFF
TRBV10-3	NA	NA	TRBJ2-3	TGTGCCATCAGCCCGGGACTCTTAAGCACAGATACGCAGTATTTT	CAISPGLLSTDTQYF
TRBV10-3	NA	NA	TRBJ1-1	TGTGCCATCAGTGACGGTCTCGCGAACACTGAAGCTTTCTTT	CAISDGLANTEAFF
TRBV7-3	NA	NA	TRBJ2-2	TGTGCCAGCAGCTTAACGCCAGGGGTAAACACCGGGGAGCTGTTTTTT	CASSLTPGVNTGELFF
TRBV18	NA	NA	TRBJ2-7	TGTGCCAGCTCACCCATGGACAGTCGCTACGAGCAGTACTTC	CASSPMDSRYEQYF
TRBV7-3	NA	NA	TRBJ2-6	TGTGCCAGCAGCTTTATGGGGGGCTCTGGGGCCAACGTCCTGACTTTC	CASSFMGGSGANVLTF
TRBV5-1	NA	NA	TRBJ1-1	TGCGCCAGCAGACTTCAACAGGGACGGAACACTGAAGCTTTCTTT	CASRLQQGRNTEAFF
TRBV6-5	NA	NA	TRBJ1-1	TGTGCCAGCAGTTACTCGACTGACAGGCGGGACACTGAAGCTTTCTTT	CASSYSTDRRDTEAFF
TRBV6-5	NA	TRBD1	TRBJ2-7	TGTGCCAGCAGTTACAGGACAGGGTACGAGCAGTACTTC	CASSYRTGYEQYF
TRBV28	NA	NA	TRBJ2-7	TGTGCCAGCACCGTTCTAGCGCCCAATTACGAGCAGTACTTC	CASTVLAPNYEQYF
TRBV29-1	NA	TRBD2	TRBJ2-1	TGCAGCGTACACCACCAGCGGGAGTGGTCCGATGAGCAGTTCTTC	CSVHHQREWSDEQFF
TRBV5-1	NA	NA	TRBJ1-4	TGCGCCAGCACCGAGCGGGGGGACCCCCGTGAAAAACTGTTTTTT	CASTERGDPREKLFF
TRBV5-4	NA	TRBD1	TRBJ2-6	TGTGCCAGCAGCTTGGTAGGCTTAGGGGGCGACGGGGCCAACGTCCTGACTTTC	CASSLVGLGGDGANVLTF
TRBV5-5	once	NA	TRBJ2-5	TGTGCCAGCAGGAGAGTTGGTTTGGAGACCCAGTACTTC	CASRRVGLETQYF
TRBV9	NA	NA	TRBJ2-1	TGTGCCAGCAGCGTAGGATCCATAAGGGGGTCCTCCCCCGAGCAGTTCTTC	CASSVGSIRGSSPEQFF
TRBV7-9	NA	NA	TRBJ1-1	TGTGCCAGCAGCTTAGCGGCAGGGGCGGGCACTGAAGCTTTCTTT	CASSLAAGAGTEAFF
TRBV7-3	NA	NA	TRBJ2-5	TGTGCCAGCAGCTTAACTAGTCGGGAGACCCAGTACTTC	CASSLTSRETQYF
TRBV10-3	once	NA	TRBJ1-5	TGTGCCATCAGTGAAAGTTCGGATCAGCCCCAGCATTTT	CAISESSDQPQHF
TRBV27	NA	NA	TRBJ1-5	TGTGCCAGCAGTTTATTCGGTCAGCCCCAGCATTTT	CASSLFGQPQHF
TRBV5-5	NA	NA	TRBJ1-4	TGTGCCAGCAGCTTGGCCGGCGGGAATGAAAAACTGTTTTTT	CASSLAGGNEKLFF
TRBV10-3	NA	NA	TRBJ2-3	TGTGCCATCAGTGAGGAACTAGACGGAGATACGCAGTATTTT	CAISEELDGDTQYF
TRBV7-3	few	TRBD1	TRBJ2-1	TGTGCCAGCAGCTTAGGACAGGGGGGCAATGAGCAGTTCTTC	CASSLGQGGNEQFF